This TCR beta chain was retrieved from a study of T cells in Graves' hyperthyroidism and ophthalmopathy. There were TCR beta CDR3 regions amplified from RNA transcripts. The study used the HTBI primer set for a first-round RT-PCR of the TCR CDR3. TCRdb reanalysed the multiplex PCR reads using MiXCR and keeps one entry per CDR3 protein. The sample carries around 720,000 distinct CDR3 sequences, approximately 36% recorded once. V dropped 2 bases and J dropped 3; count of bases not matched to a gene: 7. The germline V gene encodes CDR1 WSHSY and CDR2 SAAADI. The CDR3 totals 16 residues. Findings and caveats of the study: Ophthalmopathy and stable hyperthyroidism were separated by a 13 V-J model.

With respect to this clonotype: Its antigen is unknown. This may arise from a read error, as a much more abundant clone is one base away.

Sequencing was carried out using blood. J is TRBJ2-5 and V is TRBV10-2; 9 positions match TRBD2. The sequence came from a woman in her thirties or forties with Graves' hyperthyroidism. CDR3 in amino acids: CASSEPILAGKETQYF. CDR3 bases: TGCGCCAGCAGTGAGCCAATTCTAGCGGGGAAAGAGACCCAGTACTTC.